This TCR beta chain is from a study of cytomegalovirus exposure and HLA in healthy donors. This CDR3 spans 15 amino acids. The V segment lost 4 bases and the J segment 0 bases; nucleotides outside the gene matches: 5. Germline-derived CDR1 and CDR2 are LNHDA and SQIVND (reference sequence). The PCR used 60 Vbeta and 13 Jbeta primers. Generated by immunoSEQ multiplex PCR, the TCRdb table keeps only in-frame clones and is missing some. In the table there are about 170,000 clones, about four fifths of which are singletons. Study-level points and caveats: Using a false discovery rate of 0.05, a later analysis showed that approximately 17,000 TCR beta sequences were associated with HLA alleles.

To note about this clone: Its antigen remains unidentified.

This receptor was obtained from a male donor in good health and CMV-seronegative. Sequenced input: PBMCs. The rearrangement links TRBV19 to TRBJ2-7; 8 bases are shared with TRBD2. Written as DNA, the CDR3 is TGTGCCAGTAGTACACTAGCGGCGAGCTCCTACGAGCAGTACTTC. This gives the protein CASSTLAASSYEQYF.